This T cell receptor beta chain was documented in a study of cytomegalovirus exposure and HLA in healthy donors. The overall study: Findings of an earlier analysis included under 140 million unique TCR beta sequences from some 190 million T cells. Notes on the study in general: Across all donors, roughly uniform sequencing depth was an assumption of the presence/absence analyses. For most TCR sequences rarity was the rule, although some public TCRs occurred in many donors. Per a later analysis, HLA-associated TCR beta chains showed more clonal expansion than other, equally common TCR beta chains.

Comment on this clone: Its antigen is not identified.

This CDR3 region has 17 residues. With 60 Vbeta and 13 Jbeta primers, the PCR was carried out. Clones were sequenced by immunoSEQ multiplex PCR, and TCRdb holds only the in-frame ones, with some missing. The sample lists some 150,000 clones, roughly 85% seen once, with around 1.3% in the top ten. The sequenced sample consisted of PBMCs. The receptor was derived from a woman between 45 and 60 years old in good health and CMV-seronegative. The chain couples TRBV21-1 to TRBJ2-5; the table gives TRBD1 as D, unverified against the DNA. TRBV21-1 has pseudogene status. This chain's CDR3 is CASSKVSLGQGIETQYF. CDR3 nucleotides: TGTGCCAGCAGCAAAGTATCTCTGGGACAGGGGATAGAGACCCAGTACTTC.